Shown below are 5 T cell receptor beta chains from a single sample sequenced in a study of T cell changes during pregnancy in multiple sclerosis. Sequencing used immunoSEQ multiplex PCR; TCRdb keeps in-frame clones, though not all of them. In the table there are 70,000 to 100,000 clones, about 93% of which are singletons. This specimen was peripheral blood, taken in the first trimester of pregnancy. These TCRs come from a female donor with multiple sclerosis, enrolled in a pregnancy study.

This clone was seen only once. Other DNA variants within this sample encode the same CDR3. The rearrangement joins TRBV5-1 to TRBJ2-7; TRBD1 matches 11 bases. The CDR3 loop spans 14 amino acids. V gave up 4 bases and J gave up 3 bases; unmatched junction bases: 3. Per germline, CDR1 SGHRS and CDR2 YFSETQ. The CDR3 is CASSPGTGGYEQYF. The CDR3 DNA is TGCGCCAGCAGCCCCGGGACAGGGGGCTACGAGCAGTACTTC.

This rearrangement joins TRBV19 to TRBJ2-5; possible D gene TRBD2, 6 bases. V lost 6 bases and J 5 bases, leaving 13 bases between the germline ends. In germline, CDR1 is LNHDA, CDR2 SQIVND (reference sequence). There are 13 residues in the CDR3. CDR3 residues: CASSQGTAETQYF. The CDR3, as DNA: TGTGCCAGTAGCCAAGGGACTGCCGAGACCCAGTACTTC. The variable domain in full, with the rest retrieved from reference TRBV19 and TRBJ2-5, is DGGITQSPKYLFRKEGQNVTLSCEQNLNHDAMYWYRQDPGQGLRLIYYSQIVNDFQKGDIAEGYSVSREKKESFPLTVTSAQKNPTAFYLCASSQGTAETQYFGPGTRLLVL.

The chain is built from TRBV30 and TRBJ2-2, with D perhaps TRBD1 (6 bases). Germline V lookup: CDR1 GTSNPN, CDR2 SVGIG (reference sequence). The CDR3 runs 16 residues. V lost 1 base to trimming and J lost 1 base, with 13 bases between them. DNA for the CDR3: TGTGCCTGGAGTGCCGGGATGGGACAGAACACCGGGGAGCTGTTTTTT. Protein: CAWSAGMGQNTGELFF. Filled out from reference TRBV30 and TRBJ2-2, the complete variable domain reads SQTIHQWPATLVQPVGSPLSLECTVEGTSNPNLYWYRQAAGRGLQLLFYSVGIGQISSEVPQNLSASRPQDRQFILSSKKLLLSDSGFYLCAWSAGMGQNTGELFFGEGSRLTVL.

The chain has TRBV25-1 and TRBJ2-3, with 7 bases matching TRBD2. The CDR3 runs 16 residues. CDR1 MGHDK and CDR2 SYGVNS come from the germline V gene. V gave up 3 bases and J gave up 6 bases; unmatched junction bases: 12. CDR3 region: CASSDPVAGNLDTQYF. The CDR3 coding sequence is TGTGCCAGCAGTGACCCAGTAGCGGGTAACTTGGATACGCAGTATTTT. Full variable domain (remainder filled in from reference TRBV25-1 and TRBJ2-3): EADIYQTPRYLVIGTGKKITLECSQTMGHDKMYWYQQDPGMELHLIHYSYGVNSTEKGDLSSESTVSRIRTEHFPLTLESARPSHTSQYLCASSDPVAGNLDTQYFGPGTRLTVL.

CDR3 DNA: TGCGCCAGCAGCGGACTAGTTGGCAGCACAGATACGCAGTATTTT. It codes for CASSGLVGSTDTQYF. The genes are TRBV5-1 and TRBJ2-3; 7 bases agree with TRBD2. CDR1 is SGHRS and CDR2 is YFSETQ in the germline V gene. The CDR3 spans 15 residues. V shed 4 bases and J 0 bases; nucleotides not matched to a gene: 5.